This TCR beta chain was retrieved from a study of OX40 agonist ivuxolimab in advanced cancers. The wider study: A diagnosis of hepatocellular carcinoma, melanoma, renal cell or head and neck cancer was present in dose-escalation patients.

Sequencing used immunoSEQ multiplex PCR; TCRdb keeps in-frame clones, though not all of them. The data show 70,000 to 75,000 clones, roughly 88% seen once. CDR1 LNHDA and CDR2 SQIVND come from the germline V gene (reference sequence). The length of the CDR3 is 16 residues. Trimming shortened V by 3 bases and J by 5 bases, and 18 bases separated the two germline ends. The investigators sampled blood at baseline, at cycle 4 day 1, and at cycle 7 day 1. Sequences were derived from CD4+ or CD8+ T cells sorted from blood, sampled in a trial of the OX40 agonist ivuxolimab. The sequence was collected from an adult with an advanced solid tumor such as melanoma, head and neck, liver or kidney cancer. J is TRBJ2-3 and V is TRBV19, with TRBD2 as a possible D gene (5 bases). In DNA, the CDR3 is TGTGCCAGTAGTATGGCCCAGGTGGGGAGAGAAGATACGCAGTATTTT. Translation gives CASSMAQVGREDTQYF.